The present T cell receptor (beta chain) was sequenced within a study of beta chain features in type 1 diabetes. Study-level results: Researchers reported that naive, central memory and Treg TCRB repertoires appeared more similar in patients than in healthy donors. Type 1 diabetes patients had TCRB CDR3s that were shorter (moderately but significantly so) in all four CD4+ subsets.

As every portion of the isolated RNA was reverse transcribed, the sequencing read expressed TCRB transcripts. There were approximately 3.5 million reads on average in the naive, central memory and regulatory T cell samples. Sequencing used immunoSEQ multiplex PCR; TCRdb keeps in-frame clones, though not all of them. The sample comprises roughly 300,000 clones, roughly 13% of which are singletons, and 0.017% rests with the top ten. The ends were cut back, 2 bases at V and 5 bases at J, with 10 bases in the middle. The CDR3 is 13 amino acids. Germline V CDR1 and CDR2: SGHTA, FQGNSA. This clone was detected only a few times. The antigen is not known. This sample includes further DNA sequences coding for the same CDR3.

This sequence joins TRBV7-2 and TRBJ2-7, with D tentatively TRBD2 (6 bases). The specimen sequenced was naive CD4+ T cells from blood. The source of this sequence is a young man with type 1 diabetes. CDR3 DNA sequence: TGTGCCAGCAGCTTATCTGGAGGGGACGAGCAGTACTTC. Protein sequence: CASSLSGGDEQYF.